These 21 T cell receptor beta chains were all obtained from the same sample, sequenced in a study of blood T cell repertoires in COVID-19. TCRdb's table, derived via immunoSEQ multiplex PCR, lists solely in-frame clones and lacks some. Of about 100,000 clones listed, about 80% are singletons. Specimen: peripheral blood. The receptors come from an older woman with acute or convalescent COVID-19.

This sequence joins TRBV15 and TRBJ2-5; D might be TRBD1 (5 bases). Germline CDR1 reads LNHNV; CDR2 reads YYDKDF (reference sequence). V was pared by 5 bases and J by 4 bases, with 17 bases between. This CDR3 contains 15 residues. The CDR3 nucleotides read TGTGCCACCAGCCCGAAGGGGTGGGGCACAGAGACCCAGTACTTC. Translation: CATSPKGWGTETQYF.

The rearrangement uses TRBV18 and TRBJ2-1, with TRBD1 matching 8 bases. Trimming removed 5 bases from V and 5 bases from J; junction bases left unmatched: 8. The CDR3 is 15 residues long. Per the germline V gene, CDR1 is KGHSH and CDR2 is LQKENI. Here the CDR3 reads CASSSTGGYDNEQFF. The CDR3 DNA reads TGTGCCAGCTCATCAACAGGGGGTTATGACAATGAGCAGTTCTTC.

This clone was counted between two and nine times. The V call is TRBV4-2, the J call TRBJ2-4; 8 bases match TRBD2. The CDR3 is 18 amino acids. Germline CDR1 LGHNA, CDR2 YNFKEQ. The V and J ends lost 4 bases and 8 bases, in that order; junction bases with no gene match: 19. CDR3 region: CASSPATLAGLAGDIQYF. The DNA of the CDR3 is TGTGCCAGCAGCCCAGCAACGCTAGCGGGCCTAGCTGGAGACATTCAGTACTTC.

The chain uses TRBV14 and TRBJ2-1; 13 bases line up with TRBD2. CDR1 and CDR2 from the germline V gene are SGHDN and FVKESK. The junction had 7 bases not matched to a gene; V was cut back by 8 bases and J by 3 bases. The CDR3 is made up of 16 amino acids. This chain's CDR3 is CASGRLAGGLYNEQFF. The CDR3 DNA is TGTGCCAGCGGACGACTAGCGGGGGGCCTCTACAATGAGCAGTTCTTC.

This chain uses TRBV7-9 with TRBJ2-4; 9 positions match TRBD1. CDR1 and CDR2 from the germline V gene are SEHNR and FQNEAQ (reference sequence). The CDR3 totals 14 residues. Trimming removed 5 bases from V and 6 bases from J; junction bases left unmatched: 5. Written as DNA, the CDR3 is TGTGCCAGCAGCACGACGGGACAGGGAAACATTCAGTACTTC. It translates to CASSTTGQGNIQYF.

This clone was observed a few times. This chain joins TRBV5-1 and TRBJ2-7, with TRBD1 as a possible D gene (6 bases). Trimming took off 4 bases at V and 7 bases at J, with 12 bases between the two ends. There are 12 residues in the CDR3. Germline CDR1 and CDR2: SGHRS and YFSETQ. CDR3 sequence (DNA): TGCGCCAGCAGCCCGGGCCAGGGGGAGCAGTACGTC. Translating it yields CASSPGQGEQYV.

The CDR3 spells CASRPTPRRYEQYV. DNA for the CDR3: TGTGCCAGCAGGCCGACGCCCAGGAGGTACGAGCAGTACGTC. The V gene is TRBV6-5, the J gene TRBJ2-7, with D maybe TRBD2 (5 bases). Deletions cut 6 bases from V and 4 bases from J, with 16 bases between. Germline CDR1 is MNHEY and CDR2 is SVGAGI. CDR3 length equals 14 residues.

The gene calls are TRBV5-4 and TRBJ1-1, with 7 positions matching TRBD1. CDR3 size: 16 residues. Germline lookup yields CDR1 SGHNT and CDR2 YYREEE (reference sequence). The V segment lost 4 bases and the J segment 4 bases; nucleotides outside the gene matches: 13. Written as DNA, the CDR3 is TGTGCCAGCAGCGATACCGACAGGGCGAGGGGCACTGAAGCTTTCTTT. Translated: CASSDTDRARGTEAFF. The full variable domain, with the rest looked up from reference TRBV5-4 and TRBJ1-1, is ETGVTQSPTHLIKTRGQQVTLRCSSQSGHNTVSWYQQALGQGPQFIFQYYREEENGRGNFPPRFSGLQFPNYSSELNVNALELDDSALYLCASSDTDRARGTEAFFGQGTRLTVV.

The chain is built from TRBV19 and TRBJ1-5; possible D gene TRBD1, 5 bases. Trimming shortened V by 6 bases and J by 9 bases, and 15 bases separated the two germline ends. The length of the CDR3 is 13 residues. The V gene's germline CDR1 is LNHDA and CDR2 SQIVND (reference sequence). In nucleotides, the CDR3 is TGTGCCAGTAGCGATTCCGACAGCACGCCCCAGCATTTT. Protein: CASSDSDSTPQHF.

V is TRBV5-5 and J is TRBJ1-1, with TRBD1 as a possible D gene (6 bases). Trimming cost V 3 bases and J 2 bases, with 17 bases left between them. This CDR3 is 16 amino acids long. Germline loops: CDR1 SGHKS, CDR2 YYEKEE (reference sequence). The DNA for the CDR3 is TGTGCCAGCAGCTGGGGGCCGTCAAGGGGAAACACTGAAGCTTTCTTT. Its protein product is CASSWGPSRGNTEAFF.

Note on this clone: The identical CDR3 is also encoded by other nucleotide sequences in the sample. This rearrangement joins TRBV6-5 to TRBJ1-1; D not resolved. The CDR3 is 11 amino acids. Per the germline V gene, CDR1 is MNHEY and CDR2 is SVGAGI. The ends were cut back, 7 bases at V and 4 bases at J, with 7 bases in the middle. This CDR3 is CASMRATEAFF. The CDR3 bases are TGTGCCAGCATGAGGGCCACTGAAGCTTTCTTT.

The chain is built from TRBV3-1 (or the pseudogene TRBV3-2) and TRBJ2-5, with D unresolved. The CDR3 has 14 residues. In germline, CDR1 is LGHDT, CDR2 YNNKEL (reference sequence). Trimming left V 0 bases short and J 2 bases short, with 7 bases between. The CDR3 spells CASSQDLVQETQYF. CDR3 nucleotides: TGTGCCAGCAGCCAAGATCTAGTACAAGAGACCCAGTACTTC.

This chain uses TRBV19 with TRBJ2-6; 9 bases are shared with TRBD1. The V and J ends lost 6 bases and 2 bases, in that order; junction bases with no gene match: 8. Germline V lookup: CDR1 LNHDA, CDR2 SQIVND (reference sequence). The CDR3 is 17 residues long. As DNA, the CDR3 is TGTGCCAGTAGAGAGAGGACAGGGGTCGCTGGGGCCAACGTCCTGACTTTC. Its translation: CASRERTGVAGANVLTF. Based on the CDR3 plus reference TRBV19 and TRBJ2-6, the full variable domain is DGGITQSPKYLFRKEGQNVTLSCEQNLNHDAMYWYRQDPGQGLRLIYYSQIVNDFQKGDIAEGYSVSREKKESFPLTVTSAQKNPTAFYLCASRERTGVAGANVLTFGAGSRLTVL.

The V and J genes are TRBV3-1 (or the pseudogene TRBV3-2) and TRBJ2-1, with 9 nucleotides matching TRBD2. There are 14 residues in the CDR3. Per the germline V gene, CDR1 is LGHDT and CDR2 is YNNKEL (reference sequence). With V trimmed by 5 bases and J by 4 bases, 3 bases remained unmatched. The CDR3 bases are TGTGCCAGCAGCAGACTAGCGGTATACAATGAGCAGTTCTTC. Protein sequence: CASSRLAVYNEQFF.

The J gene is TRBJ2-7, the V gene TRBV14; TRBD1 is a possible D gene (5 bases). The CDR3 has 13 amino acids. V shed 1 base and J shed 6 bases, with 10 bases lying between them. CDR1 is SGHDN and CDR2 is FVKESK in the germline V gene. CDR3 in amino acids: CASSQATDGEQYV. Written as DNA, the CDR3 is TGTGCCAGCAGCCAAGCGACAGATGGCGAGCAGTACGTC.

The chain is built from TRBV5-8 and TRBJ2-7; no firm D call. The CDR3 spans 12 residues. V gave up 4 bases and J gave up 2 bases, with 7 bases separating them. In germline, CDR1 is SGHTS, CDR2 YDEGEE. CDR3 coding DNA: TGTGCCAGCAGCCGTCCGGCCTACGAGCAGTACGTC. Translating it yields CASSRPAYEQYV.

The rearrangement links TRBV11-3 to TRBJ1-1; D remains ambiguous. Germline CDR1 reads SGHNT; CDR2 reads YENEEA. This CDR3 contains 14 residues. V was trimmed by 2 bases and J by 5 bases, leaving 12 bases between them. The CDR3 protein is CASSLYREGTEAFF. The CDR3 DNA is TGTGCCAGCAGCTTATACCGGGAGGGTACTGAAGCTTTCTTT.

The chain combines TRBV11-3 with TRBJ2-5; 9 bases agree with TRBD1. This CDR3 comprises 14 residues. Unmatched junction bases numbered 6, after V lost 6 bases and J lost 4 bases. Germline CDR1 reads SGHNT; CDR2 reads YENEEA. Here the CDR3 reads CASSSGTGRETQYF. CDR3 nucleotides: TGTGCCAGCAGTTCCGGGACAGGGAGAGAGACCCAGTACTTC.

The chain has TRBV10-3 and TRBJ1-1; 10 bases align to TRBD1. There are 15 residues in the CDR3. J gave up 0 bases and V 5 bases, and 3 bases lay outside the gene matches. Germline CDR1 and CDR2: ENHRY and SYGVKD. The CDR3 is CAISPDRGVNTEAFF. The CDR3 DNA reads as TGTGCCATCAGTCCGGACAGGGGGGTGAACACTGAAGCTTTCTTT.

The chain links TRBV6-5 to TRBJ1-1; D may be TRBD1 (6 bases). In germline, CDR1 is MNHEY, CDR2 SVGAGI. CDR3 length equals 14 residues. The ends were cut back, 7 bases at V and 4 bases at J, with 16 bases in the middle. CDR3: CASITGREGTEAFF. CDR3 nucleotide sequence: TGTGCCAGCATTACAGGGCGGGAGGGCACTGAAGCTTTCTTT.

This clone was found a few times. This chain connects TRBV2 to TRBJ2-7; TRBD1 matches at 9 bases. Germline CDR1 reads SNHLY; CDR2 reads FYNNEI. V lost 8 bases and J lost 7; bases outside the gene matches: 6. There are 12 residues in the CDR3. CDR3 nucleotides: TGTGCCAGCGACAGGGGGGTTGGGGAGCAGTACTTC. It is translated as CASDRGVGEQYF.